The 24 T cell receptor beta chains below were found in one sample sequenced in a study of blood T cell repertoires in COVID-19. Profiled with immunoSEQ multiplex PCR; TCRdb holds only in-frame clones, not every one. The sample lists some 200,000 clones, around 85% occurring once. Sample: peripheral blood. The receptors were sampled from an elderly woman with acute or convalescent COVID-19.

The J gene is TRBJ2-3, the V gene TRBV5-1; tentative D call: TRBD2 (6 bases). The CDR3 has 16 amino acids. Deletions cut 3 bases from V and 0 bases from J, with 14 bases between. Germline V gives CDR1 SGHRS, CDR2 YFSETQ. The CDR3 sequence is CASSYSGTASTDTQYF. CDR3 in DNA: TGCGCCAGCAGCTACTCCGGGACTGCAAGCACAGATACGCAGTATTTT.

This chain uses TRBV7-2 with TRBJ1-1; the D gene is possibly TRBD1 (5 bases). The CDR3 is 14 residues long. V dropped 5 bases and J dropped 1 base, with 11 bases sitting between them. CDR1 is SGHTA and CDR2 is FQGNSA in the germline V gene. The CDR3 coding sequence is TGTGCCAGCAGCCTTATAACAGGGAACACTGAAGCTTTCTTT. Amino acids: CASSLITGNTEAFF.

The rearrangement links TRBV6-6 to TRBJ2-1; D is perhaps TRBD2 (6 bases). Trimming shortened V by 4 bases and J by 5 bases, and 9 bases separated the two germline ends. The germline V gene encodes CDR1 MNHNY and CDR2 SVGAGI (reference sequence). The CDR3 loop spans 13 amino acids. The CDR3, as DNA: TGTGCCAGCAGTTGGGTAGCGGACAATGAGCAGTTCTTC. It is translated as CASSWVADNEQFF.

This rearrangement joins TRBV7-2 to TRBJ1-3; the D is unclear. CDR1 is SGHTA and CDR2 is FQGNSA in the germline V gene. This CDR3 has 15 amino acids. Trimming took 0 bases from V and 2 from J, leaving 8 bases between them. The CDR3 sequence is CASSLAYGAGNTIYF. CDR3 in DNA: TGTGCCAGCAGCTTAGCGTACGGAGCTGGAAACACCATATATTTT.

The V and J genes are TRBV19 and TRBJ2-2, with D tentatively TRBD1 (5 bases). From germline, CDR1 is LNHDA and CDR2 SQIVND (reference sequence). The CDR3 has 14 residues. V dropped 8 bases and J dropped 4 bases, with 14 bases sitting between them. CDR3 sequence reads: CASGSQGSTGELFF. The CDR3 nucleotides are TGTGCCAGTGGATCTCAGGGTTCCACCGGGGAGCTGTTTTTT. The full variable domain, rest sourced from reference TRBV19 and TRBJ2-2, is DGGITQSPKYLFRKEGQNVTLSCEQNLNHDAMYWYRQDPGQGLRLIYYSQIVNDFQKGDIAEGYSVSREKKESFPLTVTSAQKNPTAFYLCASGSQGSTGELFFGEGSRLTVL.

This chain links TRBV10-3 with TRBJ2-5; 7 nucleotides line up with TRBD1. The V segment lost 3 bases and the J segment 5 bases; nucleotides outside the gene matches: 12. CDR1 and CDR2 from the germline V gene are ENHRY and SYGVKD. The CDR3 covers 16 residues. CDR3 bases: TGTGCCATCAGTGACCCCGGACAGGCCCTTAGGGAGACCCAGTACTTC. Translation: CAISDPGQALRETQYF.

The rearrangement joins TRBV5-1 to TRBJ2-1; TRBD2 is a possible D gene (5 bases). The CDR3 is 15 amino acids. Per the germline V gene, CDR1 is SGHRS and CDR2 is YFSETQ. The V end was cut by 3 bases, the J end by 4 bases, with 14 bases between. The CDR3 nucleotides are TGCGCCAGCAGCTCAGCCACGGGGTGGTACAATGAGCAGTTCTTC. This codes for CASSSATGWYNEQFF.

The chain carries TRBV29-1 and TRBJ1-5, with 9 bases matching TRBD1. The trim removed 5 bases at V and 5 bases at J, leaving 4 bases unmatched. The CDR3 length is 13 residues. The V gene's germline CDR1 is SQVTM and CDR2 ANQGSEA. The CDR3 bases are TGCAGCGTTACAGGGGGCGCGGATCAGCCCCAGCATTTT. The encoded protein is CSVTGGADQPQHF.

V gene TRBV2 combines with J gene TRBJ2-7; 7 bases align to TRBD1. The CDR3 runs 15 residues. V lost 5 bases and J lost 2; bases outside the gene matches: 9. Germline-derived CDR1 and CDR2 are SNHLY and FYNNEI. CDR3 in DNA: TGTGCCAGCAGTAGAGACAGGGTGGTGACCTACGAGCAGTACTTC. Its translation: CASSRDRVVTYEQYF.

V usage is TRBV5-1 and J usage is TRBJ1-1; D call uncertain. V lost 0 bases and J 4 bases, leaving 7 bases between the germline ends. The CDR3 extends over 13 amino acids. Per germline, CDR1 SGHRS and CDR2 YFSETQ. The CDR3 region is CASSLEVVTEAFF. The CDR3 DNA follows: TGCGCCAGCAGCTTGGAAGTAGTCACTGAAGCTTTCTTT.

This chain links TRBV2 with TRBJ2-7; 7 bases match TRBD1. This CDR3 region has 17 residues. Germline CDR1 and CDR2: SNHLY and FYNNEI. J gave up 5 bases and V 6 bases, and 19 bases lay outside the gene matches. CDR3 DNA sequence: TGTGCCAGCAGCCGGGACAGCGCAATGTCTGGGGCTAACGAGCAGTACTTC. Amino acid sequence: CASSRDSAMSGANEQYF.

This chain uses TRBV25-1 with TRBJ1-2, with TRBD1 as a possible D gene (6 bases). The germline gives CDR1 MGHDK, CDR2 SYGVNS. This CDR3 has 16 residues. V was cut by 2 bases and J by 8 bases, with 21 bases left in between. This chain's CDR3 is CASSEQGGVAGSGYTF. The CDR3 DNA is TGTGCCAGCAGTGAACAAGGGGGGGTAGCGGGGAGCGGCTACACCTTC.

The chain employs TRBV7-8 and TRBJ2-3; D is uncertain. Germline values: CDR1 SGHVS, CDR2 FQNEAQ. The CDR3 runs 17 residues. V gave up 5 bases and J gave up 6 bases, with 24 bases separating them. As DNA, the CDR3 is TGTGCCAGCAGCATACTTAGCCGCGAGGTTATGCAGGATACGCAGTATTTT. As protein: CASSILSREVMQDTQYF.

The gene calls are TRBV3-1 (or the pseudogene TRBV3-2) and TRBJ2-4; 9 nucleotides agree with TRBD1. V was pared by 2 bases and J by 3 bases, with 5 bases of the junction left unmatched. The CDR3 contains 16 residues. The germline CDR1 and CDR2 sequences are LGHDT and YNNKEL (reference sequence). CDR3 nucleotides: TGTGCCAGCAGCCAAACCCTGGGACAGGGCAAAAACATTCAGTACTTC. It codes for CASSQTLGQGKNIQYF.

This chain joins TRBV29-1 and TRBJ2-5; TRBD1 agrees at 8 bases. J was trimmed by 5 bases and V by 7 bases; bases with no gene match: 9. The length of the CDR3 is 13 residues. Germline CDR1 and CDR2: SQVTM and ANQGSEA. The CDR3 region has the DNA TGCAGCGGCTTCAGGGGGCGCCGGGAGACCCAGTACTTC. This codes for CSGFRGRRETQYF.

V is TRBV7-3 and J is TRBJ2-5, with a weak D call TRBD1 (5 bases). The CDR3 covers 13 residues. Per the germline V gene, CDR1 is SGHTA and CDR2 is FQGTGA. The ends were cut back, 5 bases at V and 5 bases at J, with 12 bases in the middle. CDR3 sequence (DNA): TGTGCCAGCAGCCCAACCAAGGGGGAGACCCAGTACTTC. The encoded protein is CASSPTKGETQYF.

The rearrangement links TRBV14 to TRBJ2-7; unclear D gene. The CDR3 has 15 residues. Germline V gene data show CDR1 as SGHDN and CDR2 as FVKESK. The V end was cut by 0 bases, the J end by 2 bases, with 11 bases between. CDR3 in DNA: TGTGCCAGCAGCCAAGAGGCCAGAGCGACCTACGAGCAGTACTTC. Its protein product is CASSQEARATYEQYF.

CDR3 residues: CASSWPRANTGELFF. CDR3 sequence (DNA): TGCGCCAGCAGCTGGCCGCGGGCGAACACCGGGGAGCTGTTTTTT. This chain joins TRBV5-1 and TRBJ2-2; possible D gene TRBD2, 5 bases. The CDR3 is 15 residues long. The germline V gene has CDR1 SGHRS and CDR2 YFSETQ. Trimming cost V 3 bases and J 0 bases, with 9 bases left between them.

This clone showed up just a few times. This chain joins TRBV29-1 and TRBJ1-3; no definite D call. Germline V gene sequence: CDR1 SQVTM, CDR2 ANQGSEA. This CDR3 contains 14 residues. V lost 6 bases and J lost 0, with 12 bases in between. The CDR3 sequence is CSVGLSSSGNTIYF. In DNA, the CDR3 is TGCAGCGTCGGTTTGTCAAGCTCTGGAAACACCATATATTTT.

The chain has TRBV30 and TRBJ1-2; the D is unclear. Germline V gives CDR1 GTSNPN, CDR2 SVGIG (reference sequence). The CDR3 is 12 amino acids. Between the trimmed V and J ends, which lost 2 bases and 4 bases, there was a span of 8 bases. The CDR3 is CAWSPPLYGYTF. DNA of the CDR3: TGTGCCTGGAGTCCTCCCCTCTATGGCTACACCTTC. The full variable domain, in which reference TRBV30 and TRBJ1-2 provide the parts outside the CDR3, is SQTIHQWPATLVQPVGSPLSLECTVEGTSNPNLYWYRQAAGRGLQLLFYSVGIGQISSEVPQNLSASRPQDRQFILSSKKLLLSDSGFYLCAWSPPLYGYTFGSGTRLTVV.

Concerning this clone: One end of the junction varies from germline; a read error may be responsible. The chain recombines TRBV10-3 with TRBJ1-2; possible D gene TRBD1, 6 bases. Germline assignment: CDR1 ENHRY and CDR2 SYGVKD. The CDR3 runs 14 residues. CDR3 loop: CATSNLKGQGGYTF. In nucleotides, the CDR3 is TGTGCCACCAGTAACTTAAAGGGACAAGGTGGCTACACCTTC.

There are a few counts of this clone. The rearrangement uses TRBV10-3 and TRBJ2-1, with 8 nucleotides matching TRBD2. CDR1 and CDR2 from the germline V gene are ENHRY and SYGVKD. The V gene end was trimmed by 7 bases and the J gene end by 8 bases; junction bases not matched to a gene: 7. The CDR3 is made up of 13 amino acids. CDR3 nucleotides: TGTGCCATCACCCGGGGGGGGGCCGATGAGCAGTTCTTC. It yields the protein CAITRGGADEQFF.

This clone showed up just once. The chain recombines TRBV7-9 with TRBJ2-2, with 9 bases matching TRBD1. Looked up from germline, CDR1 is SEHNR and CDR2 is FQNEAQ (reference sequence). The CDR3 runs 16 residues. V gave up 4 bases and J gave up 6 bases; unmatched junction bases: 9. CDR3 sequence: CASSSPGQGVSGELFF. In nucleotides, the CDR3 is TGTGCCAGCAGCTCCCCGGGACAGGGTGTGTCCGGGGAGCTGTTTTTT.

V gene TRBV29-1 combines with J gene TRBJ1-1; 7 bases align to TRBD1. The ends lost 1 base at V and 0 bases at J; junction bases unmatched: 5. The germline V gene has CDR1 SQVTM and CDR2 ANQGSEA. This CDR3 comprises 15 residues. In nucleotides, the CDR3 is TGCAGCGTTGAAGGCAAGGACAGGATGAACACTGAAGCTTTCTTT. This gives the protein CSVEGKDRMNTEAFF.